This T cell receptor beta chain was profiled in a study of radiation and T cells in renal cell carcinoma. Points from the study as a whole: Irradiated tumors had higher TCR clonality than control tumors.

This clone was recorded once. As yet, its antigen is unknown. The treatment was: treatment-naive control, cytoreductive nephrectomy. Profiled with immunoSEQ multiplex PCR; TCRdb holds only in-frame clones, not every one. The sample lists more than 14,000 clones, about two thirds occurring once. Germline loops: CDR1 MNHNS, CDR2 SASEGT. This CDR3 region has 14 residues. V lost 1 base, J lost 2 bases, and 8 bases lay in between. The sequence came from a man in his sixties with renal cell carcinoma. The V gene is TRBV6-1, the J gene TRBJ2-5, with a tentative D call TRBD2 (6 bases). The sequencing used tumor tissue, collected from a patient whose treatment was nephrectomy without radiotherapy. CDR3 region: CASSEVGGQETQYF. CDR3 DNA: TGTGCCAGCAGTGAAGTCGGGGGACAAGAGACCCAGTACTTC.